Listed here are 3 T cell receptor beta chains from one sample, sequenced in a study of blood T cell repertoires in COVID-19. This table comes from immunoSEQ multiplex PCR, and its TCRdb copy is limited to in-frame clones, with some not included. The profile shows some 100,000 clones, roughly 89% of them singletons. The sequenced sample was peripheral blood. These receptors were collected from a woman in her 70s with acute or convalescent COVID-19.

This clone has only one observation. This chain joins TRBV5-1 and TRBJ1-2, with a weak D call TRBD1 (5 bases). This CDR3 contains 14 residues. Per the germline V gene, CDR1 is SGHRS and CDR2 is YFSETQ. Deletions cut 0 bases from V and 4 bases from J, with 10 bases between. The CDR3 sequence: CASSLVGGTYGYTF. The CDR3 DNA sequence: TGCGCCAGCAGCTTGGTTGGGGGGACCTATGGCTACACCTTC.

This clone has more than one count but fewer than ten. The chain links TRBV5-1 to TRBJ1-2; 8 bases fit TRBD1. The V segment lost 0 bases and the J segment 8 bases; nucleotides outside the gene matches: 3. In germline, CDR1 is SGHRS, CDR2 YFSETQ. The CDR3 length is 13 residues. For the CDR3, the DNA is TGCGCCAGCAGCTTGGAAGGACAGGGAGGCTACACCTTC. Translating it yields CASSLEGQGGYTF.

The V call is TRBV9, the J call TRBJ2-1; D gene unclear. CDR1 is SGDLS, CDR2 YYNGEE, per germline. The CDR3 has 16 residues. V gave up 0 bases and J gave up 0 bases, with 10 bases separating them. CDR3 in DNA: TGTGCCAGCAGCGTAGAGTCGAGCATCTCCTACAATGAGCAGTTCTTC. Translated, it gives CASSVESSISYNEQFF.